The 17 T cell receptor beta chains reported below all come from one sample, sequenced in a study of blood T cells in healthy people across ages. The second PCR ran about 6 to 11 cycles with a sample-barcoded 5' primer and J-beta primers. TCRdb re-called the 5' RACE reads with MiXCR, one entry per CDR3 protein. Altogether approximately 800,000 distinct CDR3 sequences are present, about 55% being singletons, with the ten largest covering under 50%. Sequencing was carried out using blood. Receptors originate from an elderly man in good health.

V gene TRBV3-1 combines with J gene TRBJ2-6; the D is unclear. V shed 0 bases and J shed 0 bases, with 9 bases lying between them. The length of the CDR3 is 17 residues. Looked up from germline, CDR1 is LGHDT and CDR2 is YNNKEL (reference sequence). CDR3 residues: CASSQDIRPSGANVLTF. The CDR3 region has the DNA TGTGCCAGCAGCCAAGATATACGCCCCTCTGGGGCCAACGTCCTGACTTTC.

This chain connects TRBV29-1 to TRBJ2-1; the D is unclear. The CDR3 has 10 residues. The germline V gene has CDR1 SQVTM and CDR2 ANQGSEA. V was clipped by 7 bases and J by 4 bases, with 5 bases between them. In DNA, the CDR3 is TGCAGCGGGAGATACAATGAGCAGTTCTTC. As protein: CSGRYNEQFF.

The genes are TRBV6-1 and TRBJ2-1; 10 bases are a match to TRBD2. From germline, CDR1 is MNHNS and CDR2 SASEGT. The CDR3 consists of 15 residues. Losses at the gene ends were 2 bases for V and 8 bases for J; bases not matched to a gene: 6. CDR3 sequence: CASSEKGGLAYEQFF. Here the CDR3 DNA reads TGTGCCAGCAGTGAAAAGGGGGGACTAGCGTATGAGCAGTTCTTC.

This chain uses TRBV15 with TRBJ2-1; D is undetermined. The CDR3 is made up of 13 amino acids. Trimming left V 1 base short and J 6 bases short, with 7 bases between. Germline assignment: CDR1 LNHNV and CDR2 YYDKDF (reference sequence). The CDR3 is CATSRVLRNEQFF. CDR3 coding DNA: TGTGCCACCAGCAGAGTACTTCGCAATGAGCAGTTCTTC.

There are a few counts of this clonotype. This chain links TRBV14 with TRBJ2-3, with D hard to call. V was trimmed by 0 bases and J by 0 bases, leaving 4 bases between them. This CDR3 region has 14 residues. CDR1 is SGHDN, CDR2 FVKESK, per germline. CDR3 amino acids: CASSQELSTDTQYF. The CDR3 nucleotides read TGTGCCAGCAGCCAAGAGTTGAGCACAGATACGCAGTATTTT.

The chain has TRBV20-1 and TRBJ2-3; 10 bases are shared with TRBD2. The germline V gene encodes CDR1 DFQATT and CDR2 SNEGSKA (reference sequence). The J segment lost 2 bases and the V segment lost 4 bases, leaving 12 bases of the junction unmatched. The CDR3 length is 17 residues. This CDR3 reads CSATSRTAGGPTDTQYF. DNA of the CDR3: TGCAGTGCTACCTCCCGCACAGCGGGGGGGCCCACAGATACGCAGTATTTT.

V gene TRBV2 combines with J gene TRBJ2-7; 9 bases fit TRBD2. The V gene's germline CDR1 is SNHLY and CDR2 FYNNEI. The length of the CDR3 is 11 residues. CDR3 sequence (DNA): TGTGGCTGCGGGAGGGACTACGAGCAGTACTTC. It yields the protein CGCGRDYEQYF.

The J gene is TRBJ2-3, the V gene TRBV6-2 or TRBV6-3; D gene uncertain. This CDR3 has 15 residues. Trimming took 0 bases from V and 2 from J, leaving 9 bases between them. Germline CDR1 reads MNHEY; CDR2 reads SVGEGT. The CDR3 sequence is CASSYSERATDTQYF. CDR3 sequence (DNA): TGTGCCAGCAGTTACTCGGAACGTGCCACAGATACGCAGTATTTT.

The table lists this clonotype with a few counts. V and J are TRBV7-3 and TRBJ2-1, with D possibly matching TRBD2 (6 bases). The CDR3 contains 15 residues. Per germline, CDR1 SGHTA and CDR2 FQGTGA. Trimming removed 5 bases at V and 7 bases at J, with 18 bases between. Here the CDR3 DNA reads TGTGCCAGCAGCCAAGGAGGGTCCCTCCCTAATGAGCAGTTCTTC. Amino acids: CASSQGGSLPNEQFF.

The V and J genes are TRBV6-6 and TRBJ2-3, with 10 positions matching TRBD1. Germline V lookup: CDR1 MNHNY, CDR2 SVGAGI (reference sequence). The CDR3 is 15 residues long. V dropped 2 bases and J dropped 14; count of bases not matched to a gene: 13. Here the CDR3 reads CASSYEGQGNRYAYF. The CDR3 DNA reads TGTGCCAGCAGTTACGAGGGACAGGGGAACAGATACGCGTATTTT.

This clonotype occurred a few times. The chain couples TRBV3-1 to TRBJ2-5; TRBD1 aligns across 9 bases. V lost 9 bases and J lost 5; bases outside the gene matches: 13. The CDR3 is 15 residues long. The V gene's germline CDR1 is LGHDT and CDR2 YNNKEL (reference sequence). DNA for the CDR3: TGTGCCAGTAGACCGAGGACAGGGGATTGGGAGACCCAGTACTTC. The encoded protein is CASRPRTGDWETQYF.

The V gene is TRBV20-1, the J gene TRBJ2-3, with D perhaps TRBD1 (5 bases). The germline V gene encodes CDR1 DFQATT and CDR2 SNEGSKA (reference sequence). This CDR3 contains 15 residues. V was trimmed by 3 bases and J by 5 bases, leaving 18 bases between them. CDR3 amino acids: CSARKSPIQGDTQYF. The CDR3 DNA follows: TGCAGTGCTAGGAAATCACCAATCCAGGGAGATACGCAGTATTTT.

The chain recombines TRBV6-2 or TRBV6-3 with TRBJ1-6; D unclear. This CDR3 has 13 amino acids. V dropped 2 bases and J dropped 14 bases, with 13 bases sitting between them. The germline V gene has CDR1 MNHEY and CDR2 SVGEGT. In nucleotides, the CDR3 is TGTGCCAGCAGTTACGAGGGCAAGCAGACCCTCCACTTT. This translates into CASSYEGKQTLHF.

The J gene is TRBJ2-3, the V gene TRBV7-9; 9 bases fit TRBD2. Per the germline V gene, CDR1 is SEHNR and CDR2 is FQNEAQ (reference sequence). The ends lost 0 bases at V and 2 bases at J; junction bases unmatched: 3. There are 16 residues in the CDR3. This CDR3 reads CASSLAAGGPTDTQYF. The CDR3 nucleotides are TGTGCCAGCAGCTTAGCGGCGGGAGGGCCCACAGATACGCAGTATTTT.

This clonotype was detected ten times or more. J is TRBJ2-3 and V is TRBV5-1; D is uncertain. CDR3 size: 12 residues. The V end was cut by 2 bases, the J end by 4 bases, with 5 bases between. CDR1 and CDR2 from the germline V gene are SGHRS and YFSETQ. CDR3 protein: CASSFRSDTQYF. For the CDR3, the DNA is TGCGCCAGCAGCTTCAGGTCAGATACGCAGTATTTT.

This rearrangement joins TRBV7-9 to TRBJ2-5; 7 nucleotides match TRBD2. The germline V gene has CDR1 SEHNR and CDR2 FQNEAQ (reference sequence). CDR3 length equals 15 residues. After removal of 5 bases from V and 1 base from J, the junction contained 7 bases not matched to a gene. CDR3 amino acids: CASSRRGDPQETQYF. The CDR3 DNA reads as TGTGCCAGCAGCCGCCGGGGGGATCCCCAAGAGACCCAGTACTTC.

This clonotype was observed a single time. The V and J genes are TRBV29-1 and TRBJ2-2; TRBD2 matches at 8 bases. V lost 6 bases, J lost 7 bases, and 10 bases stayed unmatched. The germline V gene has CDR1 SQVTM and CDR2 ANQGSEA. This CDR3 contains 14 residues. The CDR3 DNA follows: TGCAGCGTGGGACGAGCGGGAGTAGGCGGGGAGCTGTTTTTT. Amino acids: CSVGRAGVGGELFF.